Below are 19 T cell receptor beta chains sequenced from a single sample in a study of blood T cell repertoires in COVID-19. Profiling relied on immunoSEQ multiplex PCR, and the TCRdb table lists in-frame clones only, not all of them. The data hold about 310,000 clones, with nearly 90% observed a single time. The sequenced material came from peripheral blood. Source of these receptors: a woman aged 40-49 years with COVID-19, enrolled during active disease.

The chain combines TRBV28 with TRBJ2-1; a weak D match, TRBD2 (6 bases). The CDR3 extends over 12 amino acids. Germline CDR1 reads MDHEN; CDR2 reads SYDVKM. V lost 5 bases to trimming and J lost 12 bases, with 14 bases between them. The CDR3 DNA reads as TGTGCCAGCAGTAGCGTCGGGACTCGGCAGTTCTTC. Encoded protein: CASSSVGTRQFF.

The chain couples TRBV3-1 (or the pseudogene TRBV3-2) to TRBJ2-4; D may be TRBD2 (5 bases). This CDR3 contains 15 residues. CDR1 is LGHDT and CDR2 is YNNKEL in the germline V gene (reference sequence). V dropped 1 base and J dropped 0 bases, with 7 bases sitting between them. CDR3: CASSQAGIAKNIQYF. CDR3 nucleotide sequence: TGTGCCAGCAGCCAAGCGGGGATAGCCAAAAACATTCAGTACTTC.

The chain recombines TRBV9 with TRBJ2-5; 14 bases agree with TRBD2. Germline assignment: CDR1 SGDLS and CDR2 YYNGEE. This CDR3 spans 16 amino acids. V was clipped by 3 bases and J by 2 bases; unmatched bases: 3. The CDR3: CASSGLAGGTQETQYF. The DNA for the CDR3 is TGTGCCAGCAGCGGACTAGCGGGGGGGACGCAAGAGACCCAGTACTTC.

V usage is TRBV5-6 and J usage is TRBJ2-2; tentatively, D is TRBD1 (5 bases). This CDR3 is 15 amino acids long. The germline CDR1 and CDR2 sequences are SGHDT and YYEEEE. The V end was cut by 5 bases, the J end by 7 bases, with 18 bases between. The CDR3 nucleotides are TGTGCCAGCAGGCGGACACCCAGGGCGTACGGGGAGCTGTTTTTT. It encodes CASRRTPRAYGELFF. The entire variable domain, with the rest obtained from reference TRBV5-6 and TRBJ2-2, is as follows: DAGVTQSPTHLIKTRGQQVTLRCSPKSGHDTVSWYQQALGQGPQFIFQYYEEEERQRGNFPDRFSGHQFPNYSSELNVNALLLGDSALYLCASRRTPRAYGELFFGEGSRLTVL.

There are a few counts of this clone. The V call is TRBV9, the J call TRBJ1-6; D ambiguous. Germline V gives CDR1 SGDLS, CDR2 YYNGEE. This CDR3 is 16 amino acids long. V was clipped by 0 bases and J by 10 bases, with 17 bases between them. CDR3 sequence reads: CASSVDPLTTISPLHF. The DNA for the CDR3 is TGTGCCAGCAGCGTAGATCCTCTTACCACAATCTCACCCCTCCACTTT.

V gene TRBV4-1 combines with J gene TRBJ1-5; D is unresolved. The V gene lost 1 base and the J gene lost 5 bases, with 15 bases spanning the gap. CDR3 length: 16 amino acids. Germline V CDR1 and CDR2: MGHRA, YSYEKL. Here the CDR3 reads CASSQVADTLDQPQHF. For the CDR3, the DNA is TGCGCCAGCAGCCAAGTGGCCGACACCTTGGATCAGCCCCAGCATTTT.

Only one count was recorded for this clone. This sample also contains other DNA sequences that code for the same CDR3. CDR3 region: CASSRGNNYGYTF. The CDR3 nucleotides are TGTGCCAGTAGTCGGGGGAATAACTATGGCTACACCTTC. V and J are TRBV19 and TRBJ1-2; D is possibly TRBD1 (5 bases). This CDR3 is 13 amino acids long. V was pared by 5 bases and J by 1 base, with 8 bases between. Germline assignment: CDR1 LNHDA and CDR2 SQIVND (reference sequence).

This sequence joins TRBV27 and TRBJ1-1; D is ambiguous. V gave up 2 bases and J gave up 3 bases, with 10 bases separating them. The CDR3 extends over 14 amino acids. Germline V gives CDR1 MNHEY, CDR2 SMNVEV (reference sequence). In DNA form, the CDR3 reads TGTGCCAGCAGTTTAGGCAGAGGAGACACTGAAGCTTTCTTT. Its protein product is CASSLGRGDTEAFF.

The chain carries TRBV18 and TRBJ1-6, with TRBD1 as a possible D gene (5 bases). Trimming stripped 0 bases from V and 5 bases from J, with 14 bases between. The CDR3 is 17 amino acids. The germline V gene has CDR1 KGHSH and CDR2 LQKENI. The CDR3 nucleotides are TGTGCCAGCTCACCACCCTTGGCGGCAGGGAATAATTCACCCCTCCACTTT. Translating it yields CASSPPLAAGNNSPLHF.

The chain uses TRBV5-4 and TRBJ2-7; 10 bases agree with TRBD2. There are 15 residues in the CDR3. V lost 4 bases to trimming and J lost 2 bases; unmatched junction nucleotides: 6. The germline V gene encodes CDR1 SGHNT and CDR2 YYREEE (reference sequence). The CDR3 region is CASSAGLASTYEQYF. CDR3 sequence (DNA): TGTGCCAGCAGCGCGGGACTAGCGAGTACCTACGAGCAGTACTTC.

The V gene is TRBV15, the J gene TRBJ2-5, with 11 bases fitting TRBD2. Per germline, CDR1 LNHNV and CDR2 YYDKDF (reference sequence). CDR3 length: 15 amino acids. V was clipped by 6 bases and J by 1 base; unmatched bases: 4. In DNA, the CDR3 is TGTGCCACCAGTATCGGGACTAGCGGCCAAGAGACCCAGTACTTC. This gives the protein CATSIGTSGQETQYF.

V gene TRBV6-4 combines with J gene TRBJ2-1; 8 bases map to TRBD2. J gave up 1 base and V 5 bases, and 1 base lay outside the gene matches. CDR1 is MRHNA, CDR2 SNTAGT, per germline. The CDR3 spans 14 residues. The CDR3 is CASSRLASYNEQFF. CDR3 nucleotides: TGTGCCAGCAGTCGACTAGCGTCCTACAATGAGCAGTTCTTC.

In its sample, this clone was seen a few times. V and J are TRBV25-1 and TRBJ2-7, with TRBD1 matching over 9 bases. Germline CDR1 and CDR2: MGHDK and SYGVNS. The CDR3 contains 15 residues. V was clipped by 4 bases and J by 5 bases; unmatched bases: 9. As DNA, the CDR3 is TGTGCCAGCAGTGTTTCCGGGACAGGGAGCGACGAGCAGTACTTC. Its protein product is CASSVSGTGSDEQYF.

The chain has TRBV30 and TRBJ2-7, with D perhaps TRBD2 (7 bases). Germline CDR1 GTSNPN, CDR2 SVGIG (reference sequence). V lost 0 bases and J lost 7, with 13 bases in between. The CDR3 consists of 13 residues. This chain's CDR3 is CAWSVRGAGEQYF. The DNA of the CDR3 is TGTGCCTGGAGTGTACGGGGGGCCGGGGAGCAGTACTTC.

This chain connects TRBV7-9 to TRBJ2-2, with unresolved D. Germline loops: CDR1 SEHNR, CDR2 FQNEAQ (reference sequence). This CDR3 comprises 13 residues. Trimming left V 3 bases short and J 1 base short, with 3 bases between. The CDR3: CASSFRNTGELFF. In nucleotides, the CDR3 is TGTGCCAGCAGCTTCCGGAACACCGGGGAGCTGTTTTTT. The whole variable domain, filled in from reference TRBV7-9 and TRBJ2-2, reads DTGVSQNPRHKITKRGQNVTFRCDPISEHNRLYWYRQTLGQGPEFLTYFQNEAQLEKSRLLSDRFSAERPKGSFSTLEIQRTEQGDSAMYLCASSFRNTGELFFGEGSRLTVL.

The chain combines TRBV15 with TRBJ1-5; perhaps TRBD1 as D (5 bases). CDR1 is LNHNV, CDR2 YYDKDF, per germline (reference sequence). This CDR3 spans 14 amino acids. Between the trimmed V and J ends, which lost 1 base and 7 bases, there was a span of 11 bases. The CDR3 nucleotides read TGTGCCACCAGCAGAGCGCAGGGAGGACAGCCCCAGCATTTT. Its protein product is CATSRAQGGQPQHF. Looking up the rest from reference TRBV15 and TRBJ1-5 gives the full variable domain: DAMVIQNPRYQVTQFGKPVTLSCSQTLNHNVMYWYQQKSSQAPKLLFHYYDKDFNNEADTPDNFQSRRPNTSFCFLDIRSPGLGDTAMYLCATSRAQGGQPQHFGDGTRLSIL.

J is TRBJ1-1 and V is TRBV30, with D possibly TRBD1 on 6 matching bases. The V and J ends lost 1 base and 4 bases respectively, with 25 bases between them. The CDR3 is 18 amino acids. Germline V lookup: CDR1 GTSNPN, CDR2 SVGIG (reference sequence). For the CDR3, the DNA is TGTGCCTGGAGTGCCCGGACAGCGCCGTGGGTTAGGGGCACTGAAGCTTTCTTT. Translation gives CAWSARTAPWVRGTEAFF.

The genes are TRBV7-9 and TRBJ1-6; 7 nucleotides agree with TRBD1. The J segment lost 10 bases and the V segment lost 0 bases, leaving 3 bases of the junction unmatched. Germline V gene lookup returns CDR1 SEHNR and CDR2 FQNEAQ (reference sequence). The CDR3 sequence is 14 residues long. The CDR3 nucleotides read TGTGCCAGCAGCTTAGCACAGGGGCAATCACCCCTCCACTTT. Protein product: CASSLAQGQSPLHF.

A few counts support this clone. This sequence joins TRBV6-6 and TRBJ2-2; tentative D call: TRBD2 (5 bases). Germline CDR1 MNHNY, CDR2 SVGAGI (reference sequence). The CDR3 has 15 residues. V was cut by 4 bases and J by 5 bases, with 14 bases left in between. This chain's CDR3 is CASSSRGGGTGELFF. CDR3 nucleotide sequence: TGTGCCAGCAGTTCGCGCGGAGGAGGAACCGGGGAGCTGTTTTTT.